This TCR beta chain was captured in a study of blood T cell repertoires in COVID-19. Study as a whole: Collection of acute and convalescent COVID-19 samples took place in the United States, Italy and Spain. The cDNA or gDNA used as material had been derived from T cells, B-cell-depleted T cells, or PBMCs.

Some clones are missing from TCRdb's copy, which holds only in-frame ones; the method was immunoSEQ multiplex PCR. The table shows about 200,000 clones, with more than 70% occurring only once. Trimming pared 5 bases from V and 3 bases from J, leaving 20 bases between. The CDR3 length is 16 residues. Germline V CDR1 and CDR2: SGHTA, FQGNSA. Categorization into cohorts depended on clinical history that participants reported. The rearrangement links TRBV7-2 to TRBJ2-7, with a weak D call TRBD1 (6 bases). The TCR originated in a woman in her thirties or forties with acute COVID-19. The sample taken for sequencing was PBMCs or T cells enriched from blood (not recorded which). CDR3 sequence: CASSTAWGQPLYEQYF. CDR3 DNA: TGTGCCAGCAGCACGGCGTGGGGACAACCTCTCTACGAGCAGTACTTC.